This paragraph reports one TCR beta chain. What it recognizes is unknown. The sample comes from a study of T cell responses to AZD1222 COVID-19 vaccine. Germline V lookup: CDR1 MGHRA, CDR2 YSYEKL. Trimming left V 0 bases short and J 7 bases short, with 6 bases between. The CDR3 has 12 amino acids. The repertoire was sequenced with immunoSEQ multiplex PCR; TCRdb's copy has only in-frame clones and lacks some. The sample contains approximately 80,000 clones, approximately 91% of which appear only once. Findings of the study overall: The study identified only six AZD1222 recipients as seropositive at baseline. Along spike, vaccine-associated CD4 TCRs were found throughout, with dominance at 160-218 and 743-854. There were repertoire samples only from the period after the peak T cell response.

The chain couples TRBV4-1 to TRBJ1-1, with D hard to call. The clonotype comes from an adult in good health. The input for sequencing was peripheral blood, taken on day 0 of MenACWY control vaccination. The CDR3, as DNA: TGCGCCAGCAGCCAAGAGGGCCTTGAAGCTTTCTTT. Translated, it gives CASSQEGLEAFF.